The clone carrying this T cell receptor (beta chain) was recorded once. This sample is drawn from a study of shared clonotypes between healthy human individuals. It was into CD45RA+ naive and CD45RA-negative memory subsets that the CD4+ cells were split. V was cut by 2 bases and J by 1 base, with 12 bases left in between. Looked up from germline, CDR1 is MNHNY and CDR2 is SVGAGI (reference sequence). CDR3 length equals 15 residues. Sequencing used immunoSEQ multiplex PCR; TCRdb keeps in-frame clones, though not all of them. In the table there are roughly 2.2 million clones, around 90% of which are singletons.

The specimen sequenced was naive CD4+ T cells from PBMCs. Subset here: CD45RA+ positively selected. This chain connects TRBV6-6 to TRBJ2-7; D possibly corresponds to TRBD2 (6 bases). The sequence was collected from a man between 18 and 35 years old in good health. Some clones in this sample may be carry-over from other donors' samples. The CDR3: CASSYDLAASYEQYF. CDR3 DNA sequence: TGTGCCAGCAGTTACGATTTAGCGGCATCCTACGAGCAGTACTTC.